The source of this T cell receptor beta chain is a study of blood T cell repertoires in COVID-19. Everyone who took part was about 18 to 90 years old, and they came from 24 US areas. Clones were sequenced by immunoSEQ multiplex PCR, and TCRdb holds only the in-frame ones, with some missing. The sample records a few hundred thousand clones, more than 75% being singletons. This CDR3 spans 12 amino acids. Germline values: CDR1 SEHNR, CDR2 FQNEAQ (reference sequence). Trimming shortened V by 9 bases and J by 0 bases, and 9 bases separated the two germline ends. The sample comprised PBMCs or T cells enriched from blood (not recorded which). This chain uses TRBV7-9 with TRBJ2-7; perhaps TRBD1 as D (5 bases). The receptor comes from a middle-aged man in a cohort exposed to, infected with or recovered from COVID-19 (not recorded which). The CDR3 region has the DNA TGTGCCAGTACAGGTGACTCCTACGAGCAGTACTTC. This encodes CASTGDSYEQYF.